Listed below are T cell receptor beta chains from one sample, sequenced in a study of T cell responses to AZD1222 COVID-19 vaccine. Produced via immunoSEQ multiplex PCR; TCRdb's table is partial and in-frame only. The table lists roughly 100,000 clones, about 90% of them singletons. The starting material was peripheral blood, obtained on day 0 of AZD1222 vaccination. These receptors all stem from an adult in good health. Both conserved end residues are part of each CDR3. The D gene is left open where the match is weak. The size field is filled for only some rows; it gives once, few, many or a size class.

cdr3_length | j_call | clone_size | d_call | v_call | cdr3_aa | cdr3_nt
16 | TRBJ1-2 | . | TRBD1 | TRBV5-4 | CASSPGQGRLNYGYTF | TGTGCCAGCAGTCCGGGACAGGGCCGACTTAACTATGGCTACACCTTC
14 | TRBJ2-7 | . | . | TRBV28 | CASSRARPTYEQYF | TGTGCCAGCAGCCGCGCAAGGCCAACTTACGAGCAGTACTTC
14 | TRBJ1-1 | . | . | TRBV29-1 | CSVGLAGTKTEAFF | TGCAGCGTTGGGCTCGCCGGGACGAAAACTGAAGCTTTCTTT
13 | TRBJ1-2 | . | TRBD1 | TRBV6-6 | CASRSQGTRGYTF | TGTGCCAGCAGATCACAGGGGACAAGGGGCTACACCTTC
16 | TRBJ2-2 | . | TRBD1 | TRBV24-1 | CATSDWTGAVRGELFF | TGTGCCACCAGTGATTGGACAGGGGCAGTTCGGGGGGAGCTGTTTTTT
17 | TRBJ1-5 | . | TRBD1 | TRBV3-1/TRBV3-2 | CASSQVGTGMGNQPQHF | TGTGCCAGCAGCCAAGTGGGGACAGGGATGGGCAATCAGCCCCAGCATTTT
14 | TRBJ2-1 | . | TRBD1 | TRBV10-1 | CASSERQGFNEQFF | TGCGCCAGCAGTGAGAGACAGGGATTCAATGAGCAGTTCTTC
14 | TRBJ2-1 | . | TRBD2 | TRBV7-3 | CASSSQGGLAEQFF | TGTGCCAGCAGCTCCCAAGGGGGACTAGCGGAGCAGTTCTTC
13 | TRBJ1-2 | . | . | TRBV9 | CASDAGRNYGYTF | TGTGCCAGCGACGCAGGGAGAAACTATGGCTACACCTTC
16 | TRBJ2-7 | . | TRBD2 | TRBV11-2 | CASSFSSSGRAYEQYF | TGTGCCAGCAGCTTTAGTTCGAGCGGGAGAGCCTATGAGCAGTACTTC
11 | TRBJ1-5 | once | . | TRBV3-1/TRBV3-2 | CASSQVGPQHF | TGTGCCAGCAGCCAAGTCGGGCCCCAGCATTTT
17 | TRBJ1-2 | . | TRBD1 | TRBV9 | CASSLGQVVSANYGYTF | TGTGCCAGCAGCTTAGGACAGGTTGTTTCAGCTAACTATGGCTACACCTTC
13 | TRBJ2-1 | once | . | TRBV19 | CATPETTDNEQFF | TGTGCCACCCCGGAGACTACCGACAATGAGCAGTTCTTC
18 | TRBJ2-3 | . | TRBD2 | TRBV7-6 | CASSLRGLAGGRTDTQYF | TGTGCCAGCAGCTTAAGGGGACTAGCGGGGGGGCGGACAGATACGCAGTATTTT
14 | TRBJ1-1 | . | . | TRBV9 | CASSSPGRDTEAFF | TGTGCCAGCAGCTCCCCCGGGCGGGACACTGAAGCTTTCTTT
16 | TRBJ1-2 | . | . | TRBV15 | CATSKRPRQSNYGYTF | TGTGCCACCAGCAAGCGGCCAAGACAGTCTAACTATGGCTACACCTTC
14 | TRBJ1-5 | . | TRBD1 | TRBV6-5 | CASLDLRGHQPQHF | TGTGCCAGCCTCGATCTCAGGGGGCATCAGCCCCAGCATTTT
12 | TRBJ1-1 | . | . | TRBV25-1 | CASSVSGVGAFF | TGTGCCAGCAGTGTCTCGGGGGTAGGAGCTTTCTTT